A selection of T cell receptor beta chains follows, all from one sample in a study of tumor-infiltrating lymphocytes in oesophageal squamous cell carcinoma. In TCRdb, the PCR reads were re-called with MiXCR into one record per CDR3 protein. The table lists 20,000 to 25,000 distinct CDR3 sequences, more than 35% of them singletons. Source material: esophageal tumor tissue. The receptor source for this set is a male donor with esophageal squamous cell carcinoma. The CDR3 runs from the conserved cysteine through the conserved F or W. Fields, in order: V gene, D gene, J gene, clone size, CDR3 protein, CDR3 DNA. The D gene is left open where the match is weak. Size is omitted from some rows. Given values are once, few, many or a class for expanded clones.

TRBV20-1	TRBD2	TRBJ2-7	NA	CSATISGSSYEQYF	TGCAGTGCTACCATTAGCGGGAGTAGTTACGAGCAGTACTTC
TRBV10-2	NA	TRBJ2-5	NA	CASTSQGSGTQYF	TGCGCCAGCACAAGTCAGGGTTCGGGGACCCAGTACTTC
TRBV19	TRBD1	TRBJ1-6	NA	CASSTDRGRNSPLHF	TGTGCCAGTAGTACGGACAGGGGGCGTAATTCACCCCTCCACTTT
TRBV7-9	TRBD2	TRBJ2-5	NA	CASSLAPFTSGRAGETQYF	TGTGCCAGCAGCTTAGCCCCCTTTACTAGCGGGAGGGCCGGAGAGACCCAGTACTTC
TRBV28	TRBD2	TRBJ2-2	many	CASSFSPGLGSIAGELFF	TGTGCCAGCAGTTTTTCCCCGGGACTAGGTAGTATCGCCGGGGAGCTGTTTTTT
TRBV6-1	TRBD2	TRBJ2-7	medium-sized	CASRRDYLTYEQYF	TGTGCCAGCAGGCGGGACTACCTGACCTACGAGCAGTACTTC
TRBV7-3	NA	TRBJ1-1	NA	CASSLRGRENTEAFF	TGTGCCAGCAGCTTGAGGGGTCGGGAGAACACTGAAGCTTTCTTT
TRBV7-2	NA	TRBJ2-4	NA	CASSLENTVRYNEQYF	TGTGCCAGCAGCTTAGAGAACACAGTAAGGTACAATGAGCAGTACTTC
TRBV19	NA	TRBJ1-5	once	CASRNQNREIQPQHF	TGTGCCAGTAGAAACCAGAATAGGGAGATTCAGCCCCAGCATTTT
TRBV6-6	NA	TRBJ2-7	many	CASSYSRGTYEQYF	TGTGCCAGCAGTTACTCGAGGGGTACCTACGAGCAGTACTTC
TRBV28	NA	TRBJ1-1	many	CASRQGVRAFF	TGTGCCAGCAGGCAGGGCGTTCGAGCTTTCTTT
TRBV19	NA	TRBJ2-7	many	CASSMSSLREQYF	TGTGCCAGTAGTATGAGTAGTTTGCGCGAGCAGTACTTC
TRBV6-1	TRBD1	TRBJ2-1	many	CASSELSGTGSYNEQFF	TGTGCCAGCAGTGAACTGAGTGGGACAGGGTCATACAATGAGCAGTTCTTC
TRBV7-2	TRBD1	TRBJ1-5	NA	CASSFFDRGQPQHF	TGTGCCAGCAGCTTTTTCGACAGGGGTCAGCCCCAGCATTTT
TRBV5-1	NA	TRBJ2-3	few	CASSLTFAQGTDTQYF	TGCGCCAGCAGCTTGACCTTTGCGCAGGGCACAGATACGCAGTATTTT
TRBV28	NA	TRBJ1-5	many	CASSLETPSDYSNQPQHF	TGTGCCAGCAGTTTAGAAACTCCCTCAGATTATAGCAATCAGCCCCAGCATTTT
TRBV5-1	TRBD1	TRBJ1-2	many	CASSFSGQGDGYTF	TGCGCCAGCAGCTTCTCGGGACAGGGAGACGGCTACACCTTC
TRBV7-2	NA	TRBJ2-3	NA	CASSSFTDTQYF	TGTGCCAGCAGCTCATTCACAGATACGCAGTATTTT
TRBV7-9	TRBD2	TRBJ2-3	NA	CATPRGSSGSSRDTQYF	TGTGCCACCCCCCGAGGGAGTAGCGGGAGTAGTAGAGATACGCAGTATTTT
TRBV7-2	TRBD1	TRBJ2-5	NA	CASSLGTGSQETQYF	TGTGCCAGCAGCTTAGGGACAGGGAGCCAAGAGACCCAGTACTTC
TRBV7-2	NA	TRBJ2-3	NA	CASSAVLVSTDTQYF	TGTGCCAGCAGCGCGGTTCTGGTGAGCACAGATACGCAGTATTTT
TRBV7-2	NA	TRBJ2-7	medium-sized	CASSLGGTLVYEQYF	TGTGCCAGCAGCTTAGGGGGGACGCTAGTCTACGAGCAGTACTTC
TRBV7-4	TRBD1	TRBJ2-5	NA	CASSPGQGAGETQYF	TGTGCCAGCAGCCCGGGACAGGGGGCAGGAGAGACCCAGTACTTC
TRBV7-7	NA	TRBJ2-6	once	CASSLESMKDIRPWANVLTF	TGTGCTAGCAGCTTAGAGAGTATGAAGGACATCCGGCCCTGGGCCAACGTCCTGACTTTC
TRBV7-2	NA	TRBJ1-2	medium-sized	CASSLGLPSLYGYTF	TGTGCCAGCAGCTTAGGACTTCCTTCTCTCTATGGCTACACCTTC
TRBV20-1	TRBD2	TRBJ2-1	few	CSARLAGSYNEQFF	TGCAGTGCTAGACTAGCGGGCTCCTACAATGAGCAGTTCTTC
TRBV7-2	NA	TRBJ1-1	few	CASSLQGAAEAFF	TGTGCCAGCAGTTTGCAGGGCGCGGCTGAAGCTTTCTTT
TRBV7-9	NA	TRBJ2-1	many	CASSSESLANEQFF	TGTGCCAGCAGCTCAGAGTCACTAGCTAATGAGCAGTTCTTC
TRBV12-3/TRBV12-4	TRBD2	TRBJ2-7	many	CASSLAGPSGEQYF	TGTGCCAGCTCTTTAGCGGGGCCCTCGGGAGAGCAGTACTTC
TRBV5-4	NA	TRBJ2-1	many	CASSLVGNKGSYNEQFF	TGCGCCAGCAGCTTAGTCGGGAATAAGGGCTCCTACAATGAGCAGTTCTTC
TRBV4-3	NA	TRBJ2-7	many	CASSLVVGYEQYF	TGCGCCAGCAGCCTAGTTGTCGGCTACGAGCAGTACTTC
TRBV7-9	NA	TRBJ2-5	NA	CASSSEWETQYF	TGTGCCAGCAGCTCCGAATGGGAGACCCAGTACTTC